What follows are 19 T cell receptor beta chains derived from one specimen sequenced in a study of metastatic and nonmetastatic thyroid tumors. MiXCR was used by TCRdb to re-call the PCR reads. Among about 47,000 clones listed, about 25% were seen once. Prior to thyroid surgery, none of the patients had received any treatment. Sequenced input: blood. Receptor source: a male donor with papillary thyroid cancer or a benign thyroid nodule (not recorded which). Some clones in this sample may be carry-over from other donors' samples.

This clone showed up just a few times. The V call is TRBV30, the J call TRBJ1-1, with a possible D match to TRBD1 (5 bases). Trimming left V 0 bases short and J 11 bases short, with 16 bases between. The CDR3 length is 13 residues. Germline V lookup: CDR1 GTSNPN, CDR2 SVGIG (reference sequence). CDR3 protein: CAWSVFGQGMAFF. DNA of the CDR3: TGTGCCTGGAGTGTCTTTGGGCAGGGAATGGCTTTCTTT. The full variable domain, its missing parts supplied by reference TRBV30 and TRBJ1-1, is SQTIHQWPATLVQPVGSPLSLECTVEGTSNPNLYWYRQAAGRGLQLLFYSVGIGQISSEVPQNLSASRPQDRQFILSSKKLLLSDSGFYLCAWSVFGQGMAFFGQGTRLTVV.

This clone has a count of ten or more. The rearrangement links TRBV6-1 to TRBJ2-3; 8 nucleotides agree with TRBD2. The CDR3 sequence is 14 residues long. The V segment lost 7 bases and the J segment 6 bases; nucleotides outside the gene matches: 9. Germline V gene lookup returns CDR1 MNHNS and CDR2 SASEGT. The chain's CDR3 is CASTQAGARDTQYF. CDR3 sequence (DNA): TGTGCCAGCACCCAAGCGGGAGCCCGGGATACGCAGTATTTT.

The J gene is TRBJ2-1, the V gene TRBV10-2; weak D call: TRBD2 (5 bases). The V end was cut by 4 bases, the J end by 6 bases, with 7 bases between. This CDR3 contains 12 residues. Germline values: CDR1 WSHSY, CDR2 SAAADI. CDR3 sequence reads: CASSVGINEQFF. The CDR3 bases are TGCGCCAGCAGTGTCGGGATCAATGAGCAGTTCTTC.

This clone appeared many times. DNA for the CDR3: TGTGCCAGCAGCCAAGGGACAGGGGATGTTAACACCATATATTTT. It is translated as CASSQGTGDVNTIYF. The chain is built from TRBV4-2 and TRBJ1-3, with 9 bases matching TRBD1. This CDR3 region has 15 residues. Germline lookup yields CDR1 LGHNA and CDR2 YNFKEQ. The V segment lost 1 base and the J segment 7 bases; nucleotides outside the gene matches: 5.

The rearrangement uses TRBV11-1 and TRBJ2-1; tentatively, D is TRBD1 or TRBD2 (5 bases each). The CDR3 totals 15 residues. Germline V lookup: CDR1 SGHAT, CDR2 FQDESV (reference sequence). V lost 5 bases to trimming and J lost 0 bases, with 11 bases between them. The DNA for the CDR3 is TGTGCCAGCAGCCTGGGACGAAGCTCCTACAATGAGCAGTTCTTC. Translated: CASSLGRSSYNEQFF.

This clone was picked up a small number of times. The genes are TRBV19 and TRBJ2-1; D gene ambiguous. V was clipped by 6 bases and J by 9 bases, with 9 bases between them. The CDR3 has 11 residues. Germline V gene data show CDR1 as LNHDA and CDR2 as SQIVND (reference sequence). CDR3 in DNA: TGTGCCAGTAGGCTAAAGACTGAGCAGTTCTTC. Translated, it gives CASRLKTEQFF.

Written as DNA, the CDR3 is TGTGCCAGCAGCACCTCGGGACAGGGGGTCTACGAGCAGTACTTC. Translation: CASSTSGQGVYEQYF. V and J are TRBV7-2 and TRBJ2-7; 11 nucleotides line up with TRBD1. The V segment lost 5 bases and the J segment 3 bases; nucleotides outside the gene matches: 6. The CDR3 totals 15 residues. CDR1 is SGHTA, CDR2 FQGNSA, per germline.

This clone was observed many times. This sequence joins TRBV6-6 and TRBJ2-1, with TRBD2 identical over 13 bases. Germline loops: CDR1 MNHNY, CDR2 SVGAGI (reference sequence). With 0 bases clipped from V and 8 bases from J, the junction kept 7 bases outside the gene matches. The CDR3 is 17 residues long. The chain's CDR3 is CASSYSRRTSGSYEQFF. The CDR3 nucleotides read TGTGCCAGCAGTTACTCTCGGCGGACTAGCGGGAGTTATGAGCAGTTCTTC.

This clone was seen repeatedly, ten times or more. The V gene is TRBV2, the J gene TRBJ2-5, with D perhaps matching TRBD1 (5 bases). The V end lost 8 bases, the J end lost 2 bases, and 12 bases lay between the germline ends. CDR3 length equals 13 residues. Germline CDR1 SNHLY, CDR2 FYNNEI. The CDR3 DNA reads as TGTGCCAGCCTGGGGCAGGGTCAAGAGACCCAGTACTTC. Translation gives CASLGQGQETQYF.

This clone was recorded many times. The chain joins TRBV6-5 to TRBJ2-5; 9 bases fit TRBD2. The V gene's germline CDR1 is MNHEY and CDR2 SVGAGI. The CDR3 loop spans 16 amino acids. V lost 0 bases to trimming and J lost 5 bases; unmatched junction nucleotides: 7. CDR3 in amino acids: CASSYSMGLASETQYF. CDR3 sequence (DNA): TGTGCCAGCAGTTACTCGATGGGACTAGCATCGGAGACCCAGTACTTC.

In this sample, this clone turned up a few times. The rearrangement uses TRBV10-2 and TRBJ2-7; 9 bases line up with TRBD2. Germline trimming cut 5 bases from V and 4 bases from J; bases unmatched to any gene: 9. Germline CDR1 reads WSHSY; CDR2 reads SAAADI. CDR3 size: 15 residues. The CDR3 coding sequence is TGCGCCAGCAGTAGTAACAGCGGGGGGCCATACGAGCAGTACTTC. This translates into CASSSNSGGPYEQYF.

Ten or more counts support this clone. This chain joins TRBV6-1 and TRBJ1-2; tentative D call: TRBD1 (6 bases). CDR3 size: 13 residues. The V end was cut by 8 bases, the J end by 2 bases, with 12 bases between. Looked up from germline, CDR1 is MNHNS and CDR2 is SASEGT. The CDR3, as DNA: TGTGCCAGCGCCCCCGGGGGCAACTATGGCTACACCTTC. It translates to CASAPGGNYGYTF.

In its sample, this clone was seen many times. The gene calls are TRBV15 and TRBJ2-2; unclear D gene. Per the germline V gene, CDR1 is LNHNV and CDR2 is YYDKDF (reference sequence). The CDR3 totals 13 residues. V shed 5 bases and J shed 6 bases, with 10 bases lying between them. CDR3 residues: CATSGTTSGELFF. Written as DNA, the CDR3 is TGTGCCACCAGCGGAACTACATCCGGGGAGCTGTTTTTT.

V is TRBV7-3 and J is TRBJ1-2; TRBD1 might be the D (5 bases). This CDR3 spans 13 amino acids. Trimming pared 2 bases from V and 5 bases from J, leaving 9 bases between. The germline CDR1 and CDR2 sequences are SGHTA and FQGTGA. CDR3 DNA: TGTGCCAGCAGCTTAGGGGGAGGGTATGGCTACACCTTC. This gives the protein CASSLGGGYGYTF.

This chain connects TRBV20-1 to TRBJ2-7; a possible D gene is TRBD2 (5 bases). Germline CDR1 DFQATT, CDR2 SNEGSKA (reference sequence). Trimming took 3 bases from V and 6 from J, leaving 15 bases between them. The CDR3 has 13 amino acids. CDR3 DNA sequence: TGCAGTGCTAGGAGGGCGCGATGGGCCGAGCAGTACTTC. This sequence encodes CSARRARWAEQYF.

This clone was counted at least ten times. The chain couples TRBV29-1 to TRBJ2-7, with 9 bases fitting TRBD1. Germline lookup yields CDR1 SQVTM and CDR2 ANQGSEA. V lost 5 bases and J lost 5; bases outside the gene matches: 16. The CDR3 loop spans 16 amino acids. In nucleotides, the CDR3 is TGCAGCGTTATCCGCTTAACCGGGACAGGGCTACACGAGCAGTACTTC. Its protein product is CSVIRLTGTGLHEQYF.

The chain carries TRBV7-2 and TRBJ1-1; D ambiguous. Trimming pared 4 bases from V and 2 bases from J, leaving 8 bases between. In germline, CDR1 is SGHTA, CDR2 FQGNSA. This CDR3 region has 13 residues. CDR3 bases: TGTGCCAGCAGCTCTGCTCTCAACACTGAAGCTTTCTTT. Protein: CASSSALNTEAFF. Together with reference TRBV7-2 and TRBJ1-1, the CDR3 gives the full variable domain: GAGVSQSPSNKVTEKGKDVELRCDPISGHTALYWYRQSLGQGLEFLIYFQGNSAPDKSGLPSDRFSAERTGGSVSTLTIQRTQQEDSAVYLCASSSALNTEAFFGQGTRLTVV.

There are many counts of this clone. The chain links TRBV6-1 to TRBJ2-5, with D hard to call. Germline-derived CDR1 and CDR2 are MNHNS and SASEGT. V was trimmed by 1 base and J by 0 bases, leaving 18 bases between them. The CDR3 extends over 18 amino acids. CDR3 amino acids: CASSEEVGRRVDQETQYF. The CDR3 coding sequence is TGTGCCAGCAGTGAAGAAGTTGGCAGAAGGGTGGACCAAGAGACCCAGTACTTC.

This clone has just a few counts. This sequence joins TRBV27 and TRBJ1-2; 9 nucleotides match TRBD1. The CDR3 is made up of 16 amino acids. Per the germline V gene, CDR1 is MNHEY and CDR2 is SMNVEV (reference sequence). V trimming: 6 bases; J trimming: 4 bases; junction bases outside the gene matches: 12. The CDR3 here is CASSPSVGQGTYGYTF. CDR3 coding DNA: TGTGCCAGCAGCCCCAGCGTAGGACAGGGGACCTATGGCTACACCTTC.